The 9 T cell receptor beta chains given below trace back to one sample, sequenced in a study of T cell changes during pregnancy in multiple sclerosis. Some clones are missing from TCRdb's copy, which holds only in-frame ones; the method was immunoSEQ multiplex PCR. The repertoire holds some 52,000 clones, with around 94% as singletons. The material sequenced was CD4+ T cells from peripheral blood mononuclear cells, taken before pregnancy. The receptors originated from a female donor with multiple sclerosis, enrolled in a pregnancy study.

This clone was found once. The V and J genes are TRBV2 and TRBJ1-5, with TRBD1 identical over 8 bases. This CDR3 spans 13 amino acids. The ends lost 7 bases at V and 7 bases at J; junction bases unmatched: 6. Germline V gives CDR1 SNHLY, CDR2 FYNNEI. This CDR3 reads CASTRTGMQPQHF. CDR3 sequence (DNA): TGTGCCAGCACCAGGACAGGGATGCAGCCCCAGCATTTT.

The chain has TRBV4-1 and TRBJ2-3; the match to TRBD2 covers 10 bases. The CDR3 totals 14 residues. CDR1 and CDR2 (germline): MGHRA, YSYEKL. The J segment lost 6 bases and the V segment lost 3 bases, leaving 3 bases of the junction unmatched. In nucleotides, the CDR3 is TGCGCCAGCAGCCATGATAGCGGGAGGGATACGCAGTATTTT. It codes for CASSHDSGRDTQYF.

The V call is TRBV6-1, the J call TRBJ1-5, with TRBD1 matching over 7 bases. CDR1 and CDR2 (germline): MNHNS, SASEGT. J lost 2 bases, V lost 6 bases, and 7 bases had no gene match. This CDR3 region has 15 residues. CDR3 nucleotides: TGTGCCAGCAGCCAACAGGGGTTGGGCAATCAGCCCCAGCATTTT. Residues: CASSQQGLGNQPQHF.

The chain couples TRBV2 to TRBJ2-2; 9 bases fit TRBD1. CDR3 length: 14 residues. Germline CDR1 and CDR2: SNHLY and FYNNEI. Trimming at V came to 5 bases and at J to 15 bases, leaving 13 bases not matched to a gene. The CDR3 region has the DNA TGTGCCAGCAGTCTTGATTGGGGACAGGGAGATTTGTTTTTT. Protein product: CASSLDWGQGDLFF.

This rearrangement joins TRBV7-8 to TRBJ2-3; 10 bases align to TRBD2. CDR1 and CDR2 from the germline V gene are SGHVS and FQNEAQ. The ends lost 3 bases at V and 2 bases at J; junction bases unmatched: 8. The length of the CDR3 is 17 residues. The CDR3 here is CASSFGALAGATDTQYF. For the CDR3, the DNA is TGTGCCAGCAGCTTCGGTGCCCTAGCGGGGGCCACAGATACGCAGTATTTT.

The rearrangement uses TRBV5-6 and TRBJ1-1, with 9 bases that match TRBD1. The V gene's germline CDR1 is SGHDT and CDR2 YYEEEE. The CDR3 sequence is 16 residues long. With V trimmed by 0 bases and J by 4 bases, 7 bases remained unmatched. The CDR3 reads CASSLDWTGETTEAFF. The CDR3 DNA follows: TGTGCCAGCAGCTTGGACTGGACAGGGGAGACCACTGAAGCTTTCTTT.

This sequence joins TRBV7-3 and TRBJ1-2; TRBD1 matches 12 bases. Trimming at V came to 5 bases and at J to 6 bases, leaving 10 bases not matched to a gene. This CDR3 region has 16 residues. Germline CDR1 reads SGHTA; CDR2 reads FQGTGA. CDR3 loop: CASSKRAGQGADGYTF. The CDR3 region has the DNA TGTGCCAGCAGCAAAAGGGCGGGACAGGGGGCGGATGGCTACACCTTC. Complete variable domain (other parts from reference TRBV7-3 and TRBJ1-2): GAGVSQTPSNKVTEKGKYVELRCDPISGHTALYWYRQSLGQGPEFLIYFQGTGAADDSGLPNDRFFAVRPEGSVSTLKIQRTERGDSAVYLCASSKRAGQGADGYTFGSGTRLTVV.

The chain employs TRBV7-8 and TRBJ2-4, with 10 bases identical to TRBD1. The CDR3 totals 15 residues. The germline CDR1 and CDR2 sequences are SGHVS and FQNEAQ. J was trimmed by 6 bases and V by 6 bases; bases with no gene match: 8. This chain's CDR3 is CASSPSRTGGNIQYF. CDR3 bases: TGTGCCAGCAGTCCATCCCGGACAGGGGGAAACATTCAGTACTTC.

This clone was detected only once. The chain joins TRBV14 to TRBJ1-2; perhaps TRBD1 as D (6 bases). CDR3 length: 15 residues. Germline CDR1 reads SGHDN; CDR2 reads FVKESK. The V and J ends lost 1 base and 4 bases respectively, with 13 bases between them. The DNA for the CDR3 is TGTGCCAGCAGCCAAGGAACAGGGTCCTTCTATGGCTACACCTTC. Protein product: CASSQGTGSFYGYTF.